The 17 T cell receptor beta chains presented below share a single source sample, sequenced in a study of cytomegalovirus exposure and HLA in healthy donors. Both 60 Vbeta primers and 13 Jbeta primers went into the PCR. Method: immunoSEQ multiplex PCR; TCRdb's copy keeps in-frame clones and lacks some. The data hold about 160,000 clones, with 60% to 85% observed a single time. Input material: PBMCs. The receptors shown here come from a man aged 50-60 years in good health and CMV-seropositive.

Regarding this clone: At one end the junction does not follow the germline gene, possibly because of a read error. The chain couples TRBV7-9 to TRBJ1-1; the D gene is possibly TRBD1 (6 bases). The CDR3 contains 17 residues. From germline, CDR1 is SEHNR and CDR2 FQNEAQ (reference sequence). CDR3 protein: CSSSLHRNRVSDTEAFF. DNA of the CDR3: TGTTCCAGCAGCTTACACAGGAACAGGGTGTCGGACACTGAAGCTTTCTTT.

CDR3 region: CASGRGSSGVPNTGELFF. The CDR3 DNA follows: TGTGCTAGTGGCCGGGGGTCTAGCGGGGTACCGAACACCGGGGAGCTGTTTTTT. This rearrangement joins TRBV12-5 to TRBJ2-2; 9 nucleotides agree with TRBD2. From germline, CDR1 is LGHNT and CDR2 FRNRAP. This CDR3 is built from 18 residues. Trimming removed 6 bases from V and 0 bases from J; junction bases left unmatched: 11.

CDR3 in DNA: TGCGCCAGCAGCCCGGTGGTTATCAGCCTTAGCGGAACACGACAAGAGACCCAGTACTTC. It codes for CASSPVVISLSGTRQETQYF. This chain joins TRBV5-1 and TRBJ2-5; tentatively, D is TRBD2 (6 bases). Germline CDR1 reads SGHRS; CDR2 reads YFSETQ. V was clipped by 4 bases and J by 2 bases, with 30 bases between them. The CDR3 sequence is 20 residues long.

A few counts support this clone. This rearrangement joins TRBV5-1 to TRBJ2-2; 8 positions agree with TRBD1. V lost 4 bases and J lost 0; bases outside the gene matches: 5. CDR1 and CDR2 from the germline V gene are SGHRS and YFSETQ. CDR3 length: 16 amino acids. CDR3 sequence reads: CASSPPGQANTGELFF. The CDR3 nucleotides are TGCGCCAGCAGCCCTCCGGGACAGGCGAACACCGGGGAGCTGTTTTTT.

The rearrangement uses TRBV9 and TRBJ2-1; 9 positions agree with TRBD2. The CDR3 totals 18 residues. Germline CDR1 is SGDLS and CDR2 is YYNGEE. V trimming: 0 bases; J trimming: 5 bases; junction bases outside the gene matches: 12. The CDR3, as DNA: TGTGCCAGCAGCGTAGATCTAGCGGGATTATCAAAAGACAATGAGCAGTTCTTC. Its protein product is CASSVDLAGLSKDNEQFF.

The rearrangement uses TRBV27 and TRBJ2-3; a weak D match, TRBD2 (6 bases). Germline CDR1 MNHEY, CDR2 SMNVEV (reference sequence). This CDR3 spans 15 amino acids. V lost 8 bases and J 0 bases, leaving 15 bases between the germline ends. In nucleotides, the CDR3 is TGTGCCAGCCTACAGCGGGTCCCTAGCACAGATACGCAGTATTTT. It specifies CASLQRVPSTDTQYF.

This sequence joins TRBV11-2 and TRBJ2-7; 8 bases are a match to TRBD1. This CDR3 region has 14 residues. Germline V gives CDR1 SGHAT, CDR2 FQNNGV. With V trimmed by 1 base and J by 3 bases, 2 bases remained unmatched. The CDR3 spells CASSLGTGLYEQYF. In DNA form, the CDR3 reads TGTGCCAGCAGCTTAGGGACAGGGCTCTACGAGCAGTACTTC.

V and J are TRBV29-1 and TRBJ1-4, with D perhaps TRBD1 (5 bases). The germline V and J ends were trimmed by 3 bases and 7 bases, with 12 bases remaining between them. Germline loops: CDR1 SQVTM, CDR2 ANQGSEA. This CDR3 comprises 13 residues. CDR3 nucleotides: TGCAGCGTTGAGGAGGGGTCGGCTGAAAAACTGTTTTTT. As protein: CSVEEGSAEKLFF.

The chain carries TRBV27 and TRBJ2-5; maybe TRBD1 (5 bases). The germline V and J ends were trimmed by 0 bases and 1 base, with 9 bases remaining between them. Looked up from germline, CDR1 is MNHEY and CDR2 is SMNVEV (reference sequence). The CDR3 length is 15 residues. CDR3 amino acids: CASSLSQAFQETQYF. In DNA, the CDR3 is TGTGCCAGCAGTTTATCACAGGCTTTCCAAGAGACCCAGTACTTC.

The chain joins TRBV9 to TRBJ2-7, with D possibly TRBD2 on 6 matching bases. V lost 6 bases and J lost 4, with 14 bases in between. The CDR3 has 13 amino acids. In germline, CDR1 is SGDLS, CDR2 YYNGEE. The CDR3 reads CASTRDSSYEQYF. The CDR3 DNA reads TGTGCCAGCACCCGGGACTCATCTTACGAGCAGTACTTC.

This chain connects TRBV11-2 to TRBJ2-7, with TRBD2 identical over 13 bases. Trimming at V came to 6 bases and at J to 0 bases, leaving 14 bases not matched to a gene. The CDR3 spans 19 residues. The germline V gene has CDR1 SGHAT and CDR2 FQNNGV. The CDR3 DNA reads as TGTGCCAGCAGGAACTCCGGGACTAGCGGGAAGTGGGGCTCCTACGAGCAGTACTTC. This gives the protein CASRNSGTSGKWGSYEQYF.

The chain employs TRBV5-4 and TRBJ2-5, with 8 positions matching TRBD1. The J call may not be correct, given that the DNA end is closer to TRBJ2-7. Germline CDR1 reads SGHNT; CDR2 reads YYREEE (reference sequence). This CDR3 has 14 amino acids. The CDR3 reads CASSLGQGLYEQYF. The CDR3 nucleotides are TGTGCCAGCAGCTTGGGACAGGGGCTCTACGAGCAGTACTTC.

This clone was seen a single time. V and J are TRBV5-4 and TRBJ2-5, with TRBD2 matching over 7 bases. V lost 0 bases to trimming and J lost 0 bases; unmatched junction nucleotides: 2. The CDR3 totals 15 residues. Germline values: CDR1 SGHNT, CDR2 YYREEE (reference sequence). The DNA for the CDR3 is TGTGCCAGCAGCTTGGCTAGCGGTTACCAAGAGACCCAGTACTTC. It yields the protein CASSLASGYQETQYF.

In DNA form, the CDR3 reads TGCGCCAGCAGCCCAGGACAGGGGGCGGCCTATGGCTACACCTTC. Translated: CASSPGQGAAYGYTF. The V gene is TRBV4-3, the J gene TRBJ1-2; 11 positions match TRBD1. Looked up from germline, CDR1 is LGHNA and CDR2 is YSLEER. V dropped 4 bases and J dropped 4; count of bases not matched to a gene: 5. CDR3 length: 15 residues.

The J gene is TRBJ1-2, the V gene TRBV28; 7 nucleotides agree with TRBD1. Germline assignment: CDR1 MDHEN and CDR2 SYDVKM. V trimming: 1 base; J trimming: 7 bases; junction bases outside the gene matches: 9. CDR3 length equals 15 residues. CDR3 nucleotides: TGTGCCAGCAGTTTATTTAGGACAGGCCCTTCTGGCTACACCTTC. It codes for CASSLFRTGPSGYTF.

V is TRBV5-1 and J is TRBJ1-1; the match to TRBD1 covers 9 bases. Germline loops: CDR1 SGHRS, CDR2 YFSETQ. V was clipped by 2 bases and J by 3 bases; unmatched bases: 2. The CDR3 covers 14 residues. CDR3 in DNA: TGCGCCAGCAGCTTACAGGGGGCGGACACTGAAGCTTTCTTT. It yields the protein CASSLQGADTEAFF.

The chain has TRBV2 and TRBJ2-7; a possible D gene is TRBD2 (6 bases). Deletions cut 6 bases from V and 5 bases from J, with 17 bases between. Germline V gene lookup returns CDR1 SNHLY and CDR2 FYNNEI. CDR3 length: 14 amino acids. CDR3 nucleotides: TGTGCCAGCAGGCGACGGGGAGGACTGAACGAGCAGTACTTC. Translating it yields CASRRRGGLNEQYF.